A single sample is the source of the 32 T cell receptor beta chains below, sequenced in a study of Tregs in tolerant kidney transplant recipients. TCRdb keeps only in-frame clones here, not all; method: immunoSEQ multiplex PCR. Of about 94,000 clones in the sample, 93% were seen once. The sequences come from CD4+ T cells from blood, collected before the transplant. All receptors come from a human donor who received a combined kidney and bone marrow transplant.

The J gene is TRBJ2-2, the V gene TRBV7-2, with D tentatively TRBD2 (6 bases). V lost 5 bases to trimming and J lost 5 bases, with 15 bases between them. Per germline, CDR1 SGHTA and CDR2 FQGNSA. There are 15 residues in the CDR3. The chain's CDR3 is CASSLRRARTGELFF. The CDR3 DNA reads TGTGCCAGCAGCCTAAGGAGGGCTCGGACCGGGGAGCTGTTTTTT.

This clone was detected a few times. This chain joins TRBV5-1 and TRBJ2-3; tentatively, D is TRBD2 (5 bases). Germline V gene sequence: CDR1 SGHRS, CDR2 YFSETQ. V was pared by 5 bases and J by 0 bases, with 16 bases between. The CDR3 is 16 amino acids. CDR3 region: CASSLVLGPSTDTQYF. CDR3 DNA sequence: TGCGCCAGCAGTCTCGTACTAGGGCCAAGCACAGATACGCAGTATTTT.

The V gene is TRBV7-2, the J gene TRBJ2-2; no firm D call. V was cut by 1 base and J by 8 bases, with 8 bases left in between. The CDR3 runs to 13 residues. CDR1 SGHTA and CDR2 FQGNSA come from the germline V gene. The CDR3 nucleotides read TGTGCCAGCAGCTTAGTTATATCGGGGGAGCTGTTTTTT. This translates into CASSLVISGELFF.

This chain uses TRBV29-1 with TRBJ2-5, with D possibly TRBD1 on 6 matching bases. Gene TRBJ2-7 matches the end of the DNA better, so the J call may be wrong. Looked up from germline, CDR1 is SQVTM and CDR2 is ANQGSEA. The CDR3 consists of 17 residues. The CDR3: CSVELGGRGPTSYEQYF. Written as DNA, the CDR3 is TGCAGCGTTGAGCTAGGCGGCAGGGGCCCTACCTCCTACGAGCAGTACTTC.

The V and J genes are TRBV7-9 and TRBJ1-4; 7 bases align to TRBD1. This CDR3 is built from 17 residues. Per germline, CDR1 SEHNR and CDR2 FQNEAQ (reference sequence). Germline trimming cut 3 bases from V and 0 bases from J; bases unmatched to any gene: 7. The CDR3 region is CASSFQGGGATNEKLFF. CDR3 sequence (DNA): TGTGCCAGCAGCTTTCAGGGGGGAGGTGCAACTAATGAAAAACTGTTTTTT.

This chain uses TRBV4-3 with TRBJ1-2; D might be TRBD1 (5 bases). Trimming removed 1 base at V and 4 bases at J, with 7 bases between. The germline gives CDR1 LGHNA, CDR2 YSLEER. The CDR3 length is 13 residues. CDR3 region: CASSQAGFYGYTF. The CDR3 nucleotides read TGCGCCAGCAGCCAAGCAGGGTTCTATGGCTACACCTTC.

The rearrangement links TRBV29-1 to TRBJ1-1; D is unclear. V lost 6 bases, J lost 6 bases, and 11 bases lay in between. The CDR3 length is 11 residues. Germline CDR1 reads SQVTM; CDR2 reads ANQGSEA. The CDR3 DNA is TGCAGCGTCGGGGTGTTCTCTGAAGCTTTCTTT. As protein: CSVGVFSEAFF.

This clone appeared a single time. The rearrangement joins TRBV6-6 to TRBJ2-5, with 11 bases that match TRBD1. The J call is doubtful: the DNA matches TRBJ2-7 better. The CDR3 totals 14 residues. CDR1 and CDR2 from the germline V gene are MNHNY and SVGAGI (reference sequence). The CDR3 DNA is TGTGCCAGCAGGTCCGGGACAGGGGGCTACGAGCAGTACTTC. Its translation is CASRSGTGGYEQYF.

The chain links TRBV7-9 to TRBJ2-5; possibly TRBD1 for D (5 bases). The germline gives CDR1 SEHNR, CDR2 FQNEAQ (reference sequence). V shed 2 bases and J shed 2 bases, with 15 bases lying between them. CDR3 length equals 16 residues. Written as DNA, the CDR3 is TGTGCCAGCAGCTTATACCCCAGGGCAGAACAAGAGACCCAGTACTTC. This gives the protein CASSLYPRAEQETQYF.

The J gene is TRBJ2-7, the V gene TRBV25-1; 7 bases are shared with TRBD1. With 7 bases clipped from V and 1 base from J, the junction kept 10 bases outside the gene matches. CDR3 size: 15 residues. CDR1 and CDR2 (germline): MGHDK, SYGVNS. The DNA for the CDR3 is TGTGCCAGCAAGAATACAGGGGCCAAATCCTACGAGCAGTACTTC. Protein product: CASKNTGAKSYEQYF.

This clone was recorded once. The DNA for the CDR3 is TGTGCCAGCAGCCGAGTGAGCGGAGCGAACACCGGGGAGCTGTTTTTT. Protein: CASSRVSGANTGELFF. V gene TRBV11-3 combines with J gene TRBJ2-2; a possible D gene is TRBD2 (5 bases). The germline gives CDR1 SGHNT, CDR2 YENEEA. This CDR3 region has 16 residues. Trimming stripped 5 bases from V and 0 bases from J, with 13 bases between.

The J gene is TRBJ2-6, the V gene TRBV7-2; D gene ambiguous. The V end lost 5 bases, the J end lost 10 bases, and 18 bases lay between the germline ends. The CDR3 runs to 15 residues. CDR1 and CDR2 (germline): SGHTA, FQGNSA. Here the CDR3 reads CASSLSLGTQNVLTF. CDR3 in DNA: TGTGCCAGCAGCCTCTCGTTGGGCACACAAAACGTCCTGACTTTC.

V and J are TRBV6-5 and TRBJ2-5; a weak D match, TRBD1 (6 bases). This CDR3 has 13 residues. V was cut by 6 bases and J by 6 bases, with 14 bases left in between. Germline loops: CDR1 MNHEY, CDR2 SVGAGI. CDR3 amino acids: CASRVTGQKTQYF. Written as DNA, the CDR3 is TGTGCCAGCAGAGTAACAGGGCAGAAGACCCAGTACTTC.

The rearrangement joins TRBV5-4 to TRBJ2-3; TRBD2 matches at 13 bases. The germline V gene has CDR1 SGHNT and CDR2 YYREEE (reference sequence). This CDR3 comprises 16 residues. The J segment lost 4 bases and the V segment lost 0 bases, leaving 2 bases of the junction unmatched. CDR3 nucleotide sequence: TGTGCCAGCAGCTTGGAAACTAGCGGGAGGGCAGATACGCAGTATTTT. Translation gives CASSLETSGRADTQYF.

CDR3 region: CASRGLAGEGEQFF. Written as DNA, the CDR3 is TGCGCCAGCAGAGGGCTAGCGGGAGAGGGTGAGCAGTTCTTC. The rearrangement joins TRBV5-1 to TRBJ2-1; 10 positions agree with TRBD2. Trimming cost V 5 bases and J 9 bases; bases outside gene matches: 8. The germline V gene has CDR1 SGHRS and CDR2 YFSETQ. This CDR3 spans 14 amino acids.

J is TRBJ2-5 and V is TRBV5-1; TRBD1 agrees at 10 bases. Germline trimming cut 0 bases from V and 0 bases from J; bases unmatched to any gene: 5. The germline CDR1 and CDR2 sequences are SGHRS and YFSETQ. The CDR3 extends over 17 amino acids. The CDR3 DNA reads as TGCGCCAGCAGCTTGGCGCCGACAGGGGGCGACCAAGAGACCCAGTACTTC. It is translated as CASSLAPTGGDQETQYF.

In nucleotides, the CDR3 is TGTGCCTGGAGCGCCTTAAGGGGGTTCCACAATGAGCAGTTCTTC. This codes for CAWSALRGFHNEQFF. The chain is built from TRBV30 and TRBJ2-1; a weak D match, TRBD1 (6 bases). The germline V gene has CDR1 GTSNPN and CDR2 SVGIG (reference sequence). This CDR3 has 15 amino acids. V shed 3 bases and J shed 5 bases, with 17 bases lying between them.

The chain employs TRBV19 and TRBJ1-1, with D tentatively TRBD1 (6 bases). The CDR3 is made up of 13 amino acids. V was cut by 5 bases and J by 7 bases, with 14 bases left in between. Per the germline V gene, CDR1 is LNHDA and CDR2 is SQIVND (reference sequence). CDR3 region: CASSSSDRVEAFF. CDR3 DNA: TGTGCCAGTAGTTCATCGGACAGAGTTGAAGCTTTCTTT.

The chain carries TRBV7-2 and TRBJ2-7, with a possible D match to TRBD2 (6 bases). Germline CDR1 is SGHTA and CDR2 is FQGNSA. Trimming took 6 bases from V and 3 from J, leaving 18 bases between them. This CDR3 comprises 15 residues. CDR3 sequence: CASRSPTGTFYEQYF. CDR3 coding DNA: TGTGCCAGCAGGTCGCCCACCGGGACTTTCTACGAGCAGTACTTC.

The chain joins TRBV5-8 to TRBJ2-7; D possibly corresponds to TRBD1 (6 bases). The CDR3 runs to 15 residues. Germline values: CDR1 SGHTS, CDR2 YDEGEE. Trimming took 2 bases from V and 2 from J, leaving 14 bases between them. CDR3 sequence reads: CASSLRDTSTYEQYF. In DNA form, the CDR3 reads TGTGCCAGCAGCTTAAGGGACACATCAACCTACGAGCAGTACTTC.

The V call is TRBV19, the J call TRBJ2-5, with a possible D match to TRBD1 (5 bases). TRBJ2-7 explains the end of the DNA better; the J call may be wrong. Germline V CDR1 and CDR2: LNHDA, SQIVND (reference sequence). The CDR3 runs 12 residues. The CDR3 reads CASSIRGNEQYF. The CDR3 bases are TGTGCCAGTAGTATAAGGGGAAACGAGCAGTACTTC.

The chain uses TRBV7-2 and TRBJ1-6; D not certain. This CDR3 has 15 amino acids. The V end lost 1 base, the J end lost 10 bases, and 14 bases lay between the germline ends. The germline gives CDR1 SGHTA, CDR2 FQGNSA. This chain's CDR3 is CASSLVPEIGSPLHF. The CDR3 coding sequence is TGTGCCAGCAGCTTAGTTCCCGAGATCGGGTCACCCCTCCACTTT.

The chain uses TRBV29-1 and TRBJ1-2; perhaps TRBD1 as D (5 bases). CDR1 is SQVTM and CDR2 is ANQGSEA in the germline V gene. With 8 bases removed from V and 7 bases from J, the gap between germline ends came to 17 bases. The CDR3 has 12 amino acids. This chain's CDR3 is CSTSHGGGGYTF. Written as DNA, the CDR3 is TGCAGCACCTCGCACGGGGGTGGTGGCTACACCTTC. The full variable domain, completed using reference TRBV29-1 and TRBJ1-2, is SAVISQKPSRDICQRGTSLTIQCQVDSQVTMMFWYRQQPGQSLTLIATANQGSEATYESGFVIDKFPISRPNLTFSTLTVSNMSPEDSSIYLCSTSHGGGGYTFGSGTRLTVV.

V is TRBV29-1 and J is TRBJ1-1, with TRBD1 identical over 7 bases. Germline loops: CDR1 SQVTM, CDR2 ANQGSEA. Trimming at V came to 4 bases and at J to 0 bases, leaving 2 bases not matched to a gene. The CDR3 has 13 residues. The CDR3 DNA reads TGCAGCGTTGGGGGACAGATGAACACTGAAGCTTTCTTT. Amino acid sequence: CSVGGQMNTEAFF.

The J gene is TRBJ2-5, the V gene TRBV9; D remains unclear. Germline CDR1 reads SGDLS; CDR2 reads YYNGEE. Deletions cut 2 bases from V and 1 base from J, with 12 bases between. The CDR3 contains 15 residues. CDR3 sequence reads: CASSVVIGLQETQYF. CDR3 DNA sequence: TGTGCCAGCAGCGTCGTAATTGGGCTCCAAGAGACCCAGTACTTC.

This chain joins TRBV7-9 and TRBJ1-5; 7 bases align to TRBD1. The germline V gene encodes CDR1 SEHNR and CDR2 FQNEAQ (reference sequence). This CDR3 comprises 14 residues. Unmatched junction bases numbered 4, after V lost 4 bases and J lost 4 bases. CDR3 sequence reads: CASSSRQGNQPQHF. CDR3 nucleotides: TGTGCCAGCAGCTCCAGACAGGGTAATCAGCCCCAGCATTTT.

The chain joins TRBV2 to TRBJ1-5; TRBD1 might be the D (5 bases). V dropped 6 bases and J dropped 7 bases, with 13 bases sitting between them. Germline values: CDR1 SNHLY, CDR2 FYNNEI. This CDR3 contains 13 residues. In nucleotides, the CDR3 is TGTGCCAGCAGCTACTGGGGGGAACAGCCCCAGCATTTT. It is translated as CASSYWGEQPQHF. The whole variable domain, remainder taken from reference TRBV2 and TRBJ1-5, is EPEVTQTPSHQVTQMGQEVILRCVPISNHLYFYWYRQILGQKVEFLVSFYNNEISEKSEIFDDQFSVERPDGSNFTLKIRSTKLEDSAMYFCASSYWGEQPQHFGDGTRLSIL.

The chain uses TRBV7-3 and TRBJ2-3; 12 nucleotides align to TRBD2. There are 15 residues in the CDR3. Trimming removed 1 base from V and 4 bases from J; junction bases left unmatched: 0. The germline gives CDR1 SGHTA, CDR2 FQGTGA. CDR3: CASSLRLAGADTQYF. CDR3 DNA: TGTGCCAGCAGCTTAAGACTAGCGGGAGCAGATACGCAGTATTTT.

The chain's CDR3 is CASSHGLLGNEQFF. In nucleotides, the CDR3 is TGCGCCAGCAGCCACGGACTCCTCGGTAATGAGCAGTTCTTC. The chain couples TRBV4-3 to TRBJ2-1; D is possibly TRBD2 (5 bases). Trimming removed 3 bases at V and 7 bases at J, with 13 bases between. Germline V gives CDR1 LGHNA, CDR2 YSLEER. This CDR3 is 14 amino acids long.

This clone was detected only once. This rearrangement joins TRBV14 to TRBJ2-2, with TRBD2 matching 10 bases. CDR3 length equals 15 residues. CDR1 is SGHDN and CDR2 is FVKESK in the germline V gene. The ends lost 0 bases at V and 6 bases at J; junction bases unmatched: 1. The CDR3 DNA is TGTGCCAGCAGCCAAGAGCTAGCGGGAGCCGGGGAGCTGTTTTTT. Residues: CASSQELAGAGELFF.

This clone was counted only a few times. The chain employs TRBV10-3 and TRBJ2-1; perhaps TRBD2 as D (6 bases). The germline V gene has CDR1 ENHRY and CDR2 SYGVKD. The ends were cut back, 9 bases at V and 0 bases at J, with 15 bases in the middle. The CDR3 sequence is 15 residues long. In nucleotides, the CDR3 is TGTGCCATTGCGGTGGCGGGAAGCTCCTACAATGAGCAGTTCTTC. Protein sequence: CAIAVAGSSYNEQFF.

CDR3 bases: TGTGCCAGCAGCTTAGCGGGAGGTTACAATCAGCCCCAGCATTTT. Its translation is CASSLAGGYNQPQHF. J is TRBJ1-5 and V is TRBV7-2, with D unclear. V dropped 0 bases and J dropped 3 bases, with 9 bases sitting between them. CDR1 is SGHTA and CDR2 is FQGNSA in the germline V gene. The CDR3 runs to 15 residues.